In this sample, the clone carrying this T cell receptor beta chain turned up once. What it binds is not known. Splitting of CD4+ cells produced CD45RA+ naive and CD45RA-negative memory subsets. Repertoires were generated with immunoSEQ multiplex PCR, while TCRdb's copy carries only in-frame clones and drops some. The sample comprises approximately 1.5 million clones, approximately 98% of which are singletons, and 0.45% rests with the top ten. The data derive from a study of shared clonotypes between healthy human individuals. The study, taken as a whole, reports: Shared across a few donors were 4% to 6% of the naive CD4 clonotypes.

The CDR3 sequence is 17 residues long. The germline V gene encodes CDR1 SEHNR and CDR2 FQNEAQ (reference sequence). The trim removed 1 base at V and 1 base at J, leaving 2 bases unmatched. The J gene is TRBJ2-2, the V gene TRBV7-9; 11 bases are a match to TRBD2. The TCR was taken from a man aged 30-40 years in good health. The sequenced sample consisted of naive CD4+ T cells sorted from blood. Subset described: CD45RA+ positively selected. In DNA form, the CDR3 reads TGTGCCAGCAGCTTAGTGGGACTAGCGGAGAACACCGGGGAGCTGTTTTTT. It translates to CASSLVGLAENTGELFF.